A few counts support the clone carrying this T cell receptor beta chain. Antigen: not known. Stated treatment: approximately 9-day PBMC culture with coronavirus spike peptide pools or control peptides (ViraFEST assay). Sequencing of cultured CD4+ T cell DNA used the Oncomine TCR Beta short-read assay. TCRdb ran MiXCR on the PCR reads and lists one entry per CDR3 protein. Among under 11,000 distinct CDR3 sequences, 28% were seen once, and the ten largest hold approximately 15%. The entry originates in a study of vaccination and CD4 T cells after COVID-19. Study-level background: The convalescent group had six males, four females, seven Caucasians, two Asians, one multiracial. The post-vaccine samples came a median 72 days after dose two (range 14 to 241).

Germline CDR1 is MNHEY and CDR2 is SVGEGT. The trim removed 6 bases at V and 7 bases at J, leaving 6 bases unmatched. The CDR3 spans 14 residues. The study's findings and limits: Spike mono-reactivity was found in 304 of the 307 vaccine-specific clones identified in convalescent patients.

This specimen consisted of CD4+ T cells from blood, cultured in vitro, obtained after SARS-CoV-2 vaccination. This TCR derives from a human donor who had recovered from COVID-19. The chain couples TRBV6-2 or TRBV6-3 to TRBJ2-7; the match to TRBD2 covers 13 bases. CDR3 in amino acids: CASRKPGLAGEQYF. DNA for the CDR3: TGTGCCAGCAGAAAACCGGGACTAGCGGGAGAGCAGTACTTC.